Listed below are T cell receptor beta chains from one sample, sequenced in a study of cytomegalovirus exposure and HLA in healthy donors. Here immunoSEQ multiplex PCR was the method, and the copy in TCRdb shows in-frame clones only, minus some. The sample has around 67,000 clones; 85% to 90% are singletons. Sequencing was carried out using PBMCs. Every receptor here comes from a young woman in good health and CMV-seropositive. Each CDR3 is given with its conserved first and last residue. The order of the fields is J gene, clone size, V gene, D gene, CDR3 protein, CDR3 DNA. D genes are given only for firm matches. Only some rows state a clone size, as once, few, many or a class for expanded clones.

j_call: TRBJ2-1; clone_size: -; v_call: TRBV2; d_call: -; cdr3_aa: CASSGGLATGEQFF; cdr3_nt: TGTGCCAGCAGTGGGGGTCTAGCGACGGGCGAGCAGTTCTTC
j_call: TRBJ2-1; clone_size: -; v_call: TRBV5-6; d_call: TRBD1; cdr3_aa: CASSPGGTGPYNEQFF; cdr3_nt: TGTGCCAGCAGCCCTGGAGGGACAGGGCCCTACAATGAGCAGTTCTTC
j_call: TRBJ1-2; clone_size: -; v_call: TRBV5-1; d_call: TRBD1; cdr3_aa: CASSLLLGTDPVNGYTF; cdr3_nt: TGCGCCAGCAGCTTGTTATTGGGGACAGACCCCGTTAATGGCTACACCTTC
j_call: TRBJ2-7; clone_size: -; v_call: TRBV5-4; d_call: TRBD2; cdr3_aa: CASSFAGGGHPYEQYF; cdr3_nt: TGTGCCAGCAGCTTCGCGGGGGGAGGGCATCCCTACGAGCAGTACTTC
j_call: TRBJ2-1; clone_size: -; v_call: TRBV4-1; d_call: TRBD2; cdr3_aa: CASSTGAGAINEQFF; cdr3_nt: TGCGCCAGCAGCACTGGGGCGGGAGCTATTAATGAGCAGTTCTTC
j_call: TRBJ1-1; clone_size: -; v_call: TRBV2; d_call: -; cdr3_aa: CASSESGSTRLEAFF; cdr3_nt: TGTGCCAGCAGTGAATCCGGGTCTACACGGCTTGAAGCTTTCTTT
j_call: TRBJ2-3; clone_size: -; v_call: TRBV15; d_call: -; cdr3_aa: CATSPERQDTQYF; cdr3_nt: TGTGCCACCAGCCCTGAGAGGCAAGATACGCAGTATTTT
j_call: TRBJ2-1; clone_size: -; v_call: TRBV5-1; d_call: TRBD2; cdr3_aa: CASRVGLADYNEQFF; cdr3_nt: TGCGCCAGCAGAGTTGGGCTAGCGGATTACAATGAGCAGTTCTTC
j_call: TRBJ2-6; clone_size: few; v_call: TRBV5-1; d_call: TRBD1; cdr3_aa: CASSRTGGANVLTF; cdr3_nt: TGCGCCAGTTCAAGGACAGGTGGGGCCAACGTCCTGACTTTC
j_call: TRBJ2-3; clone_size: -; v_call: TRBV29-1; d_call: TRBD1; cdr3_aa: CSVEDDRESTDTQYF; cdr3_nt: TGCAGCGTTGAAGACGACAGGGAAAGCACAGATACGCAGTATTTT
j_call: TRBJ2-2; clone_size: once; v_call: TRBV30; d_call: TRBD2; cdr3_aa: CAWRLGTSGTGELFF; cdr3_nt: TGTGCCTGGAGGCTAGGGACTAGCGGGACCGGGGAGCTGTTTTTT
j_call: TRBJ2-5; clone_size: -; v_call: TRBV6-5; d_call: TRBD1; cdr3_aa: CASSPWTGGGETQYF; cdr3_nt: TGTGCCAGCAGCCCGTGGACAGGGGGCGGGGAGACCCAGTACTTC
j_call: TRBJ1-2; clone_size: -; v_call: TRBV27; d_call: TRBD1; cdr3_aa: CASSVNRGLRWRYGYTF; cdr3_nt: TGTGCCAGCAGTGTTAACAGGGGGCTGAGGTGGAGGTATGGCTACACCTTC
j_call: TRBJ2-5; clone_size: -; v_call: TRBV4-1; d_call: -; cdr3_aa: CASSELQEETQYF; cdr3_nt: TGCGCCAGCAGCGAATTACAGGAAGAGACCCAGTACTTC
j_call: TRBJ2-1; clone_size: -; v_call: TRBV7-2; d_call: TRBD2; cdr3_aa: CASSQSGSSYNEQFF; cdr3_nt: TGTGCCAGCAGCCAGAGCGGGAGCTCCTACAATGAGCAGTTCTTC
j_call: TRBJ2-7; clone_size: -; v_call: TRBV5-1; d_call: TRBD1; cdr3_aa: CASSLGGQGAHEQYF; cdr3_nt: TGCGCCAGCAGCTTGGGGGGACAGGGGGCCCACGAGCAGTACTTC
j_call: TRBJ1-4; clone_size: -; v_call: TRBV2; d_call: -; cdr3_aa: CASSPLGRGREKLFF; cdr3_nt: TGTGCCAGCAGTCCACTGGGAAGGGGTCGTGAAAAACTGTTTTTT
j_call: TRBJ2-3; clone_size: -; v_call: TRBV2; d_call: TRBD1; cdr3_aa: CASSVSGTGATDTQYF; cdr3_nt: TGTGCCAGCAGTGTTTCAGGGACAGGGGCGACAGATACGCAGTATTTT
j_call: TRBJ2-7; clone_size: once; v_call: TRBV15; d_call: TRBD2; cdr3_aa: CATSFRLAGPYEQYF; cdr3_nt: TGTGCCACCAGCTTTCGACTAGCGGGGCCGTACGAGCAGTACTTC
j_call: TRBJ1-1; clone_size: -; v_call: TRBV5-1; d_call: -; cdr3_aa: CASSRDVQGFTNTEAFF; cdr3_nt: TGCGCCAGCAGTCGTGATGTACAGGGTTTTACGAACACTGAAGCTTTCTTT
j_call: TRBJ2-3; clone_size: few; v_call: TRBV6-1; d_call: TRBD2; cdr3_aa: CASSEEAGEVDTQYF; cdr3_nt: TGTGCCAGCAGTGAAGAAGCGGGAGAGGTAGATACGCAGTATTTT
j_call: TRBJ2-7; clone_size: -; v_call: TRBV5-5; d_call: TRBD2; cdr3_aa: CASSLAPSGSYRGDEQYF; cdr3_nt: TGTGCCAGCAGCTTGGCTCCTAGCGGGAGTTACCGAGGCGACGAGCAGTACTTC
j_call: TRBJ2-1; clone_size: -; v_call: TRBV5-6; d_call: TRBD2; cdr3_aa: CASSLGTSGRAAYNEQFF; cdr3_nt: TGTGCCAGCAGCTTGGGGACTAGCGGGAGGGCCGCCTACAATGAGCAGTTCTTC
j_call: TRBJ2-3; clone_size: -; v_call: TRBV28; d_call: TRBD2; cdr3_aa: CASSLVAGLRGTQYF; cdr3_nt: TGTGCCAGCAGTTTAGTAGCGGGATTAAGGGGAACGCAGTATTTT